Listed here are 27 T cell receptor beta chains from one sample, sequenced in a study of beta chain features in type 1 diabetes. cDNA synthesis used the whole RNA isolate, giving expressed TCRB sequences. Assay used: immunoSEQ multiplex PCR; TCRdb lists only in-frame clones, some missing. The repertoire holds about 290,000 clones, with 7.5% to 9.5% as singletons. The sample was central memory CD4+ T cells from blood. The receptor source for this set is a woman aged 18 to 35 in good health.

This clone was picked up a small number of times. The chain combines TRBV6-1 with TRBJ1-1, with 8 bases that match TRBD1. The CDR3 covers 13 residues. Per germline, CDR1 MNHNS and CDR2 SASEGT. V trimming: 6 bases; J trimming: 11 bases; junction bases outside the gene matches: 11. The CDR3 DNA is TGTGCCAGCAGCGAACCGGACAGGGTTTGGGCTTTCTTT. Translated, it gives CASSEPDRVWAFF.

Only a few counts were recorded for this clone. CDR3 sequence: CSADRTGGVYEQFF. Here the CDR3 DNA reads TGCAGCGCCGATAGGACAGGGGGCGTCTATGAGCAGTTCTTC. This chain joins TRBV29-1 and TRBJ2-1, with TRBD1 matching over 11 bases. The CDR3 totals 14 residues. The J segment lost 8 bases and the V segment lost 7 bases, leaving 10 bases of the junction unmatched. Germline V gene data show CDR1 as SQVTM and CDR2 as ANQGSEA.

The CDR3 reads CASSFAREGNQPQHF. The CDR3 DNA sequence: TGTGCCAGCAGTTTTGCCAGGGAGGGAAATCAGCCCCAGCATTTT. The genes are TRBV27 and TRBJ1-5; D possibly corresponds to TRBD1 (5 bases). CDR1 is MNHEY, CDR2 SMNVEV, per germline (reference sequence). With 3 bases removed from V and 4 bases from J, the gap between germline ends came to 13 bases. The CDR3 extends over 15 amino acids.

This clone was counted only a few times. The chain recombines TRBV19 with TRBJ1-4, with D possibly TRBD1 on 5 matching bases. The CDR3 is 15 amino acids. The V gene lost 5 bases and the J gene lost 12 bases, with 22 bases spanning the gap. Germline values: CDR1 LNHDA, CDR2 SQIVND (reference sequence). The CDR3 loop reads CASSVSAPGPGELFF. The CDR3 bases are TGTGCCAGTAGTGTTAGCGCTCCAGGTCCGGGGGAACTGTTTTTT.

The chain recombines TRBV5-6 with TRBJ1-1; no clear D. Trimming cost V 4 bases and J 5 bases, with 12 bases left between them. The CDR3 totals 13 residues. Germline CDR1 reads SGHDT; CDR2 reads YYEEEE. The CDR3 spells CASSSRSETEAFF. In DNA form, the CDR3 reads TGTGCCAGCAGCAGCCGATCTGAGACTGAAGCTTTCTTT.

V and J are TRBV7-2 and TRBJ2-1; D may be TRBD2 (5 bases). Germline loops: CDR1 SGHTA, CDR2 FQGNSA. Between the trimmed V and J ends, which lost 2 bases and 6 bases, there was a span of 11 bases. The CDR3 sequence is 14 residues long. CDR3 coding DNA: TGTGCCAGCAGCTTATGGCCTAGCTCCAATGAGCAGTTCTTC. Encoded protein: CASSLWPSSNEQFF.

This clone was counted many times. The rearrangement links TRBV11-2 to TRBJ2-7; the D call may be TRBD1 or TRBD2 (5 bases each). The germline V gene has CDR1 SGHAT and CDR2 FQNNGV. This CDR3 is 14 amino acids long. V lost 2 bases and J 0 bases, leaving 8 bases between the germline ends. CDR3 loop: CASSLQGASYEQYF. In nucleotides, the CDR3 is TGTGCCAGCAGCTTACAGGGAGCCTCCTACGAGCAGTACTTC. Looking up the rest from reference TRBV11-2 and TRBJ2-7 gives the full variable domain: EAGVAQSPRYKIIEKRQSVAFWCNPISGHATLYWYQQILGQGPKLLIQFQNNGVVDDSQLPKDRFSAERLKGVDSTLKIQPAKLEDSAVYLCASSLQGASYEQYFGPGTRLTVT.

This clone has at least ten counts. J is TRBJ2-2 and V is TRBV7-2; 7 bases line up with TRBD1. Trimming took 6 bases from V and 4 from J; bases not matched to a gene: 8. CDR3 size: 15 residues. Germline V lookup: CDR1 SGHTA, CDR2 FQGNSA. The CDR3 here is CASSSRDSLTGELFF. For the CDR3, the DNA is TGTGCCAGCAGTTCTCGGGACAGCCTCACCGGGGAGCTGTTTTTT.

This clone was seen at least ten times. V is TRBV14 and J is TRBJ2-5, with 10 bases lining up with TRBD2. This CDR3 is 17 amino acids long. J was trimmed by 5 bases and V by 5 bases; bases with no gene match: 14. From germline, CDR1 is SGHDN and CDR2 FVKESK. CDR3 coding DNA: TGTGCCAGCAGCGACGGGGCTAGCGGGAGTAATGGGGAGACCCAGTACTTC. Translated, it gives CASSDGASGSNGETQYF.

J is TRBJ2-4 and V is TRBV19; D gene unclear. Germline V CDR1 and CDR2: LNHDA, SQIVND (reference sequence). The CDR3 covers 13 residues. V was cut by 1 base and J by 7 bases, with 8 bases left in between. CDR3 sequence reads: CASSIVGANIQYF. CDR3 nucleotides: TGTGCCAGTAGTATAGTCGGCGCCAACATTCAGTACTTC.

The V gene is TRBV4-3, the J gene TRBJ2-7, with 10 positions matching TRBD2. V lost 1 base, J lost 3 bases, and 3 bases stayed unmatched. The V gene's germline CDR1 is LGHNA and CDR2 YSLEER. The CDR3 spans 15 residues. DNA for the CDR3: TGCGCCAGCAGCCAAGGGATAGCGGGAGGCTACGAGCAGTACTTC. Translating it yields CASSQGIAGGYEQYF.

DNA of the CDR3: TGTGCCAGCACCCCATTCCGGGCCTCCTACGAGCAGTACGTC. Translation gives CASTPFRASYEQYV. V gene TRBV7-8 combines with J gene TRBJ2-7; D is ambiguous. The V gene's germline CDR1 is SGHVS and CDR2 FQNEAQ. Trimming removed 7 bases from V and 0 bases from J, with 13 bases in between. CDR3 length: 14 amino acids.

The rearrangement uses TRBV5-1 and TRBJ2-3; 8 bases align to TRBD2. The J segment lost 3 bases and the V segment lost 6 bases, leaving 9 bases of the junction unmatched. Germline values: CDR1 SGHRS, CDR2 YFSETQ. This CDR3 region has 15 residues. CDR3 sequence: CASNEAGVGTDTQYF. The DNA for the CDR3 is TGCGCCAGCAATGAAGCGGGAGTAGGTACAGATACGCAGTATTTT.

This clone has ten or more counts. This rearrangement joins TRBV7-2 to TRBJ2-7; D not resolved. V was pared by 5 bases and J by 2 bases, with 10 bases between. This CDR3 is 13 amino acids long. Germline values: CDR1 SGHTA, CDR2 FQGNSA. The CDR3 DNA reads TGTGCCAGCAGCCGGACGACGACCTACGAGCAGTACGTC. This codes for CASSRTTTYEQYV.

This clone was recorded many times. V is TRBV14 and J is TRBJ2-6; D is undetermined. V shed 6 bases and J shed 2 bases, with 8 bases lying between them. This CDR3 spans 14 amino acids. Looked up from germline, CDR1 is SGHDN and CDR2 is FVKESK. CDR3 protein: CASSFSTGANVLTF. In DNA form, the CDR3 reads TGTGCCAGCAGTTTCAGTACTGGGGCCAACGTCCTGACTTTC.

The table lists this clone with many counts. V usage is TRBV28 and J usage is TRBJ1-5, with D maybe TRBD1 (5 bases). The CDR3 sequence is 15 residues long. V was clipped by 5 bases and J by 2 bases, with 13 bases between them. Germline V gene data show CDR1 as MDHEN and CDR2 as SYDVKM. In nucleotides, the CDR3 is TGTGCCAGCAGTACCGGGGCGATTGGCAATCAGCCCCAGCATTTT. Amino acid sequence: CASSTGAIGNQPQHF. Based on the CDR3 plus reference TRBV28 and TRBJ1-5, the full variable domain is DVKVTQSSRYLVKRTGEKVFLECVQDMDHENMFWYRQDPGLGLRLIYFSYDVKMKEKGDIPEGYSVSREKKERFSLILESASTNQTSMYLCASSTGAIGNQPQHFGDGTRLSIL.

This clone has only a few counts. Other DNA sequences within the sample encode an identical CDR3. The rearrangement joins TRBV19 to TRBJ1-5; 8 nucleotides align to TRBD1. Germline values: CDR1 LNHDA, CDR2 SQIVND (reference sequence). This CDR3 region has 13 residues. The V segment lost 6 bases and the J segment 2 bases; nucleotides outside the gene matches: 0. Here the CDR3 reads CASRDRGNQPQHF. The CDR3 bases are TGTGCCAGTAGGGACAGGGGCAATCAGCCCCAGCATTTT.

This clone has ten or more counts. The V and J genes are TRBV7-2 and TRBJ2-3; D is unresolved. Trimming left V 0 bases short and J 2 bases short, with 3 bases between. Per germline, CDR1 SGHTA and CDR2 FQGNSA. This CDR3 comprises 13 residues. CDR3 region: CASSLAVTDTQYF. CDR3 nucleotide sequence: TGTGCCAGCAGCTTAGCGGTCACAGATACGCAGTATTTT.

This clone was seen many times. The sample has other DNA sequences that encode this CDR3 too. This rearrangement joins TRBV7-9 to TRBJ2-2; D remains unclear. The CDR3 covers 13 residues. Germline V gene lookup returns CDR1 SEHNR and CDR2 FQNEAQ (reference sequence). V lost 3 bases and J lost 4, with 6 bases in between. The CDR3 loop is CASSFGFTGELFF. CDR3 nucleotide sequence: TGTGCCAGCAGCTTCGGCTTCACCGGGGAGCTGTTTTTT.

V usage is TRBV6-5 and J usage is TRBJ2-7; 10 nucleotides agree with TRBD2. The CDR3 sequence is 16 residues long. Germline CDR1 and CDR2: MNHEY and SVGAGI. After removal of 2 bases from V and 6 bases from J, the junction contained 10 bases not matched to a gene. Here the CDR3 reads CASSYGDLAGESEQYF. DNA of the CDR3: TGTGCCAGCAGTTACGGAGACCTAGCGGGAGAGAGCGAGCAGTACTTC.

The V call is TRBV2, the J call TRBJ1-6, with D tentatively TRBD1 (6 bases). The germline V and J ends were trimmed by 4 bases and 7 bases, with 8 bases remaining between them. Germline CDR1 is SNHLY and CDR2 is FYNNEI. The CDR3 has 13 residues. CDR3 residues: CASSGTANSPLHF. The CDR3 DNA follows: TGTGCCAGCAGTGGGACAGCGAATTCACCCCTCCACTTT.

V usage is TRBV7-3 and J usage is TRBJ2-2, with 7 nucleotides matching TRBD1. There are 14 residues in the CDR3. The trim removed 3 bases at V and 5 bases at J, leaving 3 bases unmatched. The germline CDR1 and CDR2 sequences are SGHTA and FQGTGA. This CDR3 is CASSFDRETGELFF. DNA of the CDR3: TGTGCCAGCAGCTTCGACAGGGAAACCGGGGAGCTGTTTTTT. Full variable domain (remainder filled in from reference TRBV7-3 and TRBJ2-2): GAGVSQTPSNKVTEKGKYVELRCDPISGHTALYWYRQSLGQGPEFLIYFQGTGAADDSGLPNDRFFAVRPEGSVSTLKIQRTERGDSAVYLCASSFDRETGELFFGEGSRLTVL.

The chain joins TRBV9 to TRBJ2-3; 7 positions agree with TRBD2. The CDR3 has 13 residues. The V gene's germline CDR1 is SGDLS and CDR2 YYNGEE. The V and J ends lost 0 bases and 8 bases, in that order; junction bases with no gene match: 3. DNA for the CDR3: TGTGCCAGCAGCGTAGCTACGGGAGGTACGCAGTATTTT. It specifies CASSVATGGTQYF. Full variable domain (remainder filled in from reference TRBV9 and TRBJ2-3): DSGVTQTPKHLITATGQRVTLRCSPRSGDLSVYWYQQSLDQGLQFLIQYYNGEERAKGNILERFSAQQFPDLHSELNLSSLELGDSALYFCASSVATGGTQYFGPGTRLTVL.

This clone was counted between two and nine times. DNA for the CDR3: TGTGCCAGCAGCTTAAAGGGACTTACTAATGAGCAGTTCTTC. It translates to CASSLKGLTNEQFF. V gene TRBV7-3 combines with J gene TRBJ2-1; TRBD2 is a possible D gene (6 bases). V was trimmed by 1 base and J by 7 bases, leaving 11 bases between them. This CDR3 comprises 14 residues. CDR1 is SGHTA, CDR2 FQGTGA, per germline. Variable domain in full (rest from reference TRBV7-3 and TRBJ2-1): GAGVSQTPSNKVTEKGKYVELRCDPISGHTALYWYRQSLGQGPEFLIYFQGTGAADDSGLPNDRFFAVRPEGSVSTLKIQRTERGDSAVYLCASSLKGLTNEQFFGPGTRLTVL.

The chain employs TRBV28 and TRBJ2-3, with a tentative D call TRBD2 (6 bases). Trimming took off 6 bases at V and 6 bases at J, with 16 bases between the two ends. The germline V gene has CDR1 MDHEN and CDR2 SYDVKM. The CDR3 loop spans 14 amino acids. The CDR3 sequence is CASSLAGDWDTQYF. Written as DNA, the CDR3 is TGTGCCAGCAGCCTGGCCGGGGACTGGGATACGCAGTATTTT.

CDR3 sequence (DNA): TGTGCCAGCAGGGCCACTAGCGGGGGGGCTGCTACAGATACGCAGTATTTT. It codes for CASRATSGGAATDTQYF. The rearrangement links TRBV2 to TRBJ2-3; 13 bases map to TRBD2. There are 17 residues in the CDR3. V gave up 6 bases and J gave up 3 bases; unmatched junction bases: 9. Per the germline V gene, CDR1 is SNHLY and CDR2 is FYNNEI.

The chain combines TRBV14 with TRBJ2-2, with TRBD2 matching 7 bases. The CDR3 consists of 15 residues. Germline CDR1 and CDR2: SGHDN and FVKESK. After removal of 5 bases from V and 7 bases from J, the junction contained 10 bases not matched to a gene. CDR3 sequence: CASSLSGTTVGELFF. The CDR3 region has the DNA TGTGCCAGCAGCTTATCCGGGACTACGGTCGGGGAGCTGTTTTTT.